This is a list of T cell receptor beta chains from one sample in a study of Graves' ophthalmopathy and Graves' hyperthyroidism. MiXCR, run by TCRdb on the multiplex PCR reads, gives a single entry per CDR3 protein. Of under 800,000 distinct CDR3 sequences in the sample, 22% were seen once. Sequencing was carried out using peripheral blood. The receptors come from a woman between 18 and 30 years old with stable Graves' hyperthyroidism. Some clones in this sample may be carry-over from other donors' samples. CDR3s include the opening cysteine and the closing phenylalanine or tryptophan. The order of the fields is D gene, clone size, V gene, J gene, CDR3 DNA, CDR3 protein. D genes are given only for firm matches. Clone size is not always given. Where it is, it says once, few, many or a class for expanded clones.

NA	few	TRBV12-3/TRBV12-4	TRBJ2-7	TGTGCCAGCGGACGGGACTACGAGCAGTACTTC	CASGRDYEQYF
NA	many	TRBV20-1	TRBJ1-2	TGCAGTGCTAGCCGTAATCTACAGGGAGGCTTTGGCTACACCTTC	CSASRNLQGGFGYTF
NA	NA	TRBV12-3/TRBV12-4	TRBJ2-5	TGTGCCAGCACCCCGCCCGGGGGCGGAGAGACCCAGTACTTC	CASTPPGGGETQYF
NA	once	TRBV12-3/TRBV12-4	TRBJ2-5	TGTGCCAGCAGTGTTCACAGGGCGGCGGAGACCCAGTACTTC	CASSVHRAAETQYF
TRBD2	many	TRBV12-3/TRBV12-4	TRBJ2-7	TGTGCCAGCAGTTATTTAACTAGCGGGACCTACGAGCAGTACTTC	CASSYLTSGTYEQYF
NA	many	TRBV4-2	TRBJ1-2	TGTGCCAGCAGCCAAGAGGGCCTCTACCACTATGGCTACACCTTC	CASSQEGLYHYGYTF
NA	many	TRBV6-5	TRBJ1-1	TGTGCCAGCAGTTACCGGGGGGTCACTGAAGCTTTCTTT	CASSYRGVTEAFF
TRBD1	many	TRBV28	TRBJ1-5	TGTGCCAGCAGTTTAACAGGGGGCGAGCGACTAGGGAATCAGCCCCAGCATTTT	CASSLTGGERLGNQPQHF
TRBD1	many	TRBV11-3	TRBJ1-1	TGTGCCAGCAGCTCAGGGGGCTCGGTGAACACTGAAGCTTTCTTT	CASSSGGSVNTEAFF
TRBD1	few	TRBV30	TRBJ1-3	TGTGCCTGGAGTGGGGGAACAGGGGACTCTGGAAACACCATATATTTT	CAWSGGTGDSGNTIYF
NA	NA	TRBV11-2	TRBJ1-2	TGTGCCAGCAGGAAGGGGCGAAGCTATGGCTACACCTTC	CASRKGRSYGYTF
NA	NA	TRBV15	TRBJ1-5	TGTGCCACTGCGAGAGGCACAAATCAGCCCCAGCATTTT	CATARGTNQPQHF
NA	NA	TRBV28	TRBJ1-5	TGTGCCAGCACCATTAATTATAGCAATCAGCCCCAGCATTTT	CASTINYSNQPQHF
NA	many	TRBV19	TRBJ1-5	TGTGCCATCTCGGGGGGCCTCAATCAGCCCCAGCATTTT	CAISGGLNQPQHF
NA	many	TRBV11-2	TRBJ2-7	TGTGCCAGCAAAAGCGGGTACGAGCAGTACTTC	CASKSGYEQYF
TRBD1	many	TRBV27	TRBJ2-5	TGTGCCAGCTGGGACAGCGGACCCCAAGAGACCCAGTACTTC	CASWDSGPQETQYF
TRBD2	many	TRBV27	TRBJ2-5	TGTGCCAGTCGACTAGCGGGGGGAAGCCTAGAGACCCAGTACTTC	CASRLAGGSLETQYF
NA	NA	TRBV11-2	TRBJ1-1	TGTGCCAGCAGCTTAGCAGAACATGAAGCTTTCTTT	CASSLAEHEAFF
NA	many	TRBV24-1	TRBJ1-1	TGTGCCACCAGTGGGGGACCACACACTGAAGCTTTCTTT	CATSGGPHTEAFF
NA	NA	TRBV19	TRBJ2-7	TGTGCCAGTAGTATTCGTGGAGACAGCGAGATAAACTACGAGCAGTACTTC	CASSIRGDSEINYEQYF
NA	NA	TRBV2	TRBJ2-2	TGTGCCAGCAGTATCGAGACCGGGGAGCTGTTTTTT	CASSIETGELFF
NA	many	TRBV12-3/TRBV12-4	TRBJ1-2	TGTGCCAGCAGTTTAGGGAGGGCCTCGTCCTATGGCTACACCTTC	CASSLGRASSYGYTF
TRBD1	NA	TRBV5-6	TRBJ1-2	TGTGCCAGCAGCCCTGGACAGGGGGCTGCTGGCTACACCTTC	CASSPGQGAAGYTF
TRBD1	NA	TRBV3-1	TRBJ1-2	TGTGCCAGCAGCCGTTCGATTTTTGCGGGACAGGGAGCAGGCTACACCTTC	CASSRSIFAGQGAGYTF
NA	many	TRBV6-2/TRBV6-3	TRBJ2-5	TGTGCCAGCATTGCCGAGACCCAGTACTTC	CASIAETQYF
NA	many	TRBV28	TRBJ1-6	TGTGCCAGCACACTTTCACATAATTCACCCCTCCACTTT	CASTLSHNSPLHF
TRBD1	NA	TRBV4-2	TRBJ1-5	TGTGCCAGCAGCCAAGATATCGGGGGACAGGGAGGACAGCCCCAGCATTTT	CASSQDIGGQGGQPQHF
TRBD1	many	TRBV5-1	TRBJ2-7	TGCGCCAGCAGCCCTCCGGGACAGGGAAACGAGCAGTACTTC	CASSPPGQGNEQYF
TRBD1	NA	TRBV2	TRBJ1-4	TGTGCCAGCAGTAAAGCCGGGACAGCTGAACCAACTAATGAAAAACTGTTTTTT	CASSKAGTAEPTNEKLFF
NA	many	TRBV20-1	TRBJ2-4	TGCAGTGCTCTCCCCGGTCAGGGGCGGCAAAACATTCAGTACTTC	CSALPGQGRQNIQYF
NA	NA	TRBV12-3/TRBV12-4	TRBJ1-6	TGTGCCAGCAGTTTCGGGCAGACAGATAATTCACCCCTCCACTTT	CASSFGQTDNSPLHF
NA	once	TRBV19	TRBJ1-2	TGTGCCAGTAAGAGGGGAGGCTACACCTTC	CASKRGGYTF
NA	many	TRBV28	TRBJ1-2	TGTGCCAGCAGTCCCACAGGGAATAACTATGGCTACACCTTC	CASSPTGNNYGYTF
TRBD1	NA	TRBV12-3/TRBV12-4	TRBJ1-6	TGTGCCAGCAGCCTAACCGAGGGGGCGCGCAATTCACCTCTCCACTTT	CASSLTEGARNSPLHF
NA	few	TRBV6-1	TRBJ1-2	TGTGCCAGCAGTCTAAACGACAGGCCGCTGTTTGGCTACACCTTC	CASSLNDRPLFGYTF
TRBD2	many	TRBV12-3/TRBV12-4	TRBJ2-5	TGTGCCAGCAGTACGTCCGGGACTAGCGACCAAGAGACCCAGTACTTC	CASSTSGTSDQETQYF
NA	few	TRBV12-3/TRBV12-4	TRBJ2-5	TGTGCCAGCAGTTTTGTACCCTCCTCGGGACAAAAGACCCAGTACTTC	CASSFVPSSGQKTQYF
TRBD1	many	TRBV6-1	TRBJ1-2	TGTGCCAGCAGGGACGCCCCCGGGACAGATACCTATGGCTACACCTTC	CASRDAPGTDTYGYTF
TRBD2	many	TRBV7-3	TRBJ2-2	TGTGCCAGCAGCAAGGGACTAGCGGGAGGCACCGGGGAGCTGTTTTTT	CASSKGLAGGTGELFF
TRBD1	many	TRBV12-3/TRBV12-4	TRBJ2-2	TGTGCCAGCAGTTTGGAGACAGGGGTCCCCGGGGAGCTGTTTTTT	CASSLETGVPGELFF
TRBD2	few	TRBV30	TRBJ2-7	TGTGCCTGGAGTCCCTACGCGGGGGGGGGCTACGAGCAGTACTTC	CAWSPYAGGGYEQYF
NA	NA	TRBV6-5	TRBJ2-5	TGTGCCAGCAGTTCCCGGACGTCGCCGGAGACCCAGTACTTC	CASSSRTSPETQYF
NA	NA	TRBV7-8	TRBJ2-2	TGTGCCAGCAGCTCCCCAGACTGGAAACCGAACACCGGGGAGCTGTTTTTT	CASSSPDWKPNTGELFF
NA	many	TRBV27	TRBJ1-1	TGTGCCAGCAGTGCTCGACAGGCTAGGGACACTGAAGCTTTCTTT	CASSARQARDTEAFF
TRBD2	many	TRBV7-8	TRBJ2-5	TGTGCCAGCAGCTTAGACGGGAGACTAGCGGGAGGGCCCGGGACCCAGTACTTC	CASSLDGRLAGGPGTQYF
TRBD1	NA	TRBV5-1	TRBJ2-7	TGCGCCACCTCAATGGGACAGCCATACGAGCAGTACTTC	CATSMGQPYEQYF
TRBD2	many	TRBV11-1	TRBJ2-5	TGTGCCAGCAGCGCCCCTAGCGGGAGGTCGGGTTGGTTGGAAGAGACCCAGTACTTC	CASSAPSGRSGWLEETQYF
NA	few	TRBV6-1	TRBJ1-2	TGTGCCAGCAGTGAAGTAAGGACCGTACCCTATGGCTACACCTTC	CASSEVRTVPYGYTF
NA	NA	TRBV9	TRBJ1-1	TGTGCCAGCAGCGACCGGGACGCAGGGGCGCAAGCTTTCTTT	CASSDRDAGAQAFF
TRBD1	once	TRBV27	TRBJ2-7	TGTGCCCCTCAAAAGGTGGGACAGCCAAGGAGCTCCTACGAGCAGTACTTC	CAPQKVGQPRSSYEQYF